This is a list of T cell receptor beta chains from one sample in a study of CD8+ T cells in alopecia areata. Assay: immunoSEQ multiplex PCR; the TCRdb copy retains only in-frame clones and omits some. The top ten hold around 30% of the sample, which has roughly 120,000 clones, roughly 58% seen once. The sequenced sample was CD8+ T cells sorted from blood, obtained at week 4, from a patient treated with tofacitinib. These receptors were collected from a human donor with alopecia areata. CDR3s include the opening cysteine and the closing phenylalanine or tryptophan. A D gene is named only where the DNA matches it firmly. Expanded clones get a size class; other rows say once, few or many, or leave the size out.

>TRBJ1-6|few|-|TRBV14
CASSQVLGGNSPLHF
TGTGCCAGCAGCCAAGTTCTGGGGGGCAATTCACCCCTCCACTTT
>TRBJ2-7|-|-|TRBV5-4
CASSPSGSYEQYF
TGTGCCAGCAGCCCCTCAGGCTCCTACGAGCAGTACTTC
>TRBJ2-5|-|-|TRBV11-2
CASSYPLEYNVAETQYF
TGTGCCAGCAGCTACCCTTTGGAGTACAACGTGGCAGAGACCCAGTACTTC
>TRBJ1-6|-|TRBD1|TRBV23-1
CASSQSVDRGYNSPLHF
TGCGCCAGCAGTCAATCGGTAGACAGGGGTTATAATTCACCCCTCCACTTT
>TRBJ2-7|once|TRBD1|TRBV29-1
CSVEFRDREYEQYF
TGCAGCGTTGAATTCCGTGACAGGGAATACGAGCAGTACTTC
>TRBJ2-7|-|TRBD1|TRBV6-6
CASSSLPRDRGHEQYF
TGTGCCAGCAGTTCTCTCCCCCGGGACAGGGGCCACGAGCAGTACTTC
>TRBJ1-2|-|-|TRBV30
CAWSVLGLYGYTF
TGTGCCTGGAGTGTACTTGGACTTTATGGCTACACCTTC
>TRBJ1-6|few|-|TRBV27
CASSVTGNSPLHF
TGTGCCAGCAGTGTTACAGGGAATTCACCCCTCCACTTT
>TRBJ2-7|-|-|TRBV7-2
CASSKGGTSYEQYF
TGTGCCAGCAGCAAAGGGGGGACCAGCTACGAGCAGTACTTC
>TRBJ2-5|few|TRBD1|TRBV29-1
CSTPGTGDQETQYF
TGCAGCACACCCGGGACAGGAGATCAAGAGACCCAGTACTTC
>TRBJ1-1|-|-|TRBV30
CAWSPEVVQDGFF
TGTGCCTGGAGTCCGGAGGTGGTACAGGACGGTTTCTTT
>TRBJ1-2|-|TRBD1|TRBV2
CASNRGGYTF
TGTGCCAGCAACAGGGGAGGCTACACCTTC
>TRBJ2-5|-|TRBD1|TRBV5-1
CASSFGQGLQETQYF
TGCGCCAGCAGCTTTGGACAGGGACTCCAAGAGACCCAGTACTTC
>TRBJ2-3|-|-|TRBV7-9
CASSLASGRRADTQYF
TGTGCCAGCAGCTTAGCAAGCGGCAGGAGGGCAGATACGCAGTATTTT
>TRBJ1-1|-|-|TRBV30
CAWSVQGTEAFF
TGTGCCTGGAGTGTACAAGGCACTGAAGCTTTCTTT
>TRBJ2-7|-|-|TRBV29-1
CSVEFPDQNGYEQYF
TGCAGCGTTGAATTTCCGGACCAAAATGGCTACGAGCAGTACTTC
>TRBJ2-4|-|-|TRBV5-6
CASSLELLLAKNIQYF
TGTGCCAGCAGCTTGGAACTCCTCCTAGCCAAAAACATTCAGTACTTC
>TRBJ2-1|-|TRBD2|TRBV30
CAWSGLAGVYNEQFF
TGTGCCTGGAGTGGACTAGCGGGCGTGTACAATGAGCAGTTCTTC
>TRBJ1-2|-|-|TRBV30
CAWSETGSYYGYTF
TGTGCCTGGAGTGAGACGGGCAGCTACTATGGCTACACCTTC
>TRBJ2-5|few|-|TRBV5-1
CASSHQQETQYF
TGCGCCAGCAGCCATCAGCAAGAGACCCAGTACTTC
>TRBJ1-2|few|-|TRBV9
CASTPLLLNYGYTF
TGTGCCAGCACTCCTCTCCTCCTTAACTATGGCTACACCTTC
>TRBJ1-1|few|TRBD1|TRBV30
CAWSVAGGRSTEAFF
TGTGCCTGGAGTGTTGCAGGGGGCAGAAGCACTGAAGCTTTCTTT
>TRBJ2-5|-|TRBD2|TRBV29-1
CSVDLTVAGGPRETQYF
TGCAGCGTTGATTTGACAGTAGCGGGGGGGCCCCGAGAGACCCAGTACTTC
>TRBJ2-4|-|-|TRBV27
CASSFAGNRGDIQYF
TGTGCCAGCAGTTTCGCAGGGAACCGGGGCGACATTCAGTACTTC
>TRBJ2-3|-|TRBD2|TRBV7-9
CASSIRTSGTDTQYF
TGTGCCAGCAGCATAAGGACTAGCGGCACAGATACGCAGTATTTT
>TRBJ2-7|-|TRBD1|TRBV7-7
CASSLTGGGTYEQYF
TGTGCCAGCAGCTTAACAGGGGGCGGCACCTACGAGCAGTACTTC
>TRBJ2-3|-|TRBD2|TRBV7-9
CASSSLAGGKTDTQYF
TGTGCCAGCAGCTCCTTAGCGGGGGGCAAAACAGATACGCAGTATTTT
>TRBJ1-2|-|-|TRBV6-6
CASSYVRGGYTF
TGTGCCAGCAGTTACGTGAGGGGTGGCTACACCTTC
>TRBJ2-3|-|-|TRBV19
CASRVMDTQYF
TGTGCCAGTAGAGTGATGGATACGCAGTATTTT
>TRBJ1-1|-|-|TRBV11-2
CGSSGDINTEAFF
TGTGGCAGCTCAGGGGACATCAACACTGAAGCTTTCTTT
>TRBJ1-1|-|-|TRBV30
CAWSPQDTEAFF
TGTGCCTGGAGTCCCCAGGACACTGAAGCTTTCTTT
>TRBJ2-2|few|TRBD2|TRBV29-1
CSAGGDPINTGELFF
TGCAGCGCGGGAGGGGACCCGATAAACACCGGGGAGCTGTTTTTT